This T cell receptor (beta chain) was found in a study of early T cells in non-severe SARS-CoV-2 infection (dated by TCRdb to the early 2020s). At the level of the whole study: Because TCR sequencing relied on bulk RNA taken from unsorted whole blood, pairing of alpha and beta chains was not possible. On the study overall, not on this receptor specifically: VDJdb matching was skewed toward anti-spike CD8 responses, so virus-specific expansions were likely underestimated and private and CD4 specificities were missed.

The junction carries 12 bases between V and J, which are trimmed by 5 bases and 1 base respectively. CDR1 and CDR2 were assigned from the germline V gene (reference sequence) as SGHAT and FQDESV. The CDR3 goes from the cysteine to the phenylalanine over 14 residues. Just CDR3 DNA is preserved here, 42 bases in frame from base 1. To note about this clonotype: Its antigen remains undetermined. Base qualities were left out, and no much larger clone turns up one base away.

Set within a cohort of healthcare workers in London, UK, this nested case-control study involved weekly PCR testing of nasopharyngeal swabs along with blood sampling. Healthcare workers were enrolled in the week of the UK lockdown, from 23 to 31 March 2020, and were followed every week for up to roughly 16 weeks. Preparation of the library involved 5' RACE. Sequencer: NextSeq 500. Unique molecular identifiers were attached to individual cDNA molecules in the TCR library protocol so that sequencing error and PCR bias could be corrected. TCR alpha and beta chains were both sequenced, and the abundances of alpha and beta sequences in each sample were closely correlated with each other. Per the authors' processing: Decombinator V4 was used to annotate TCR sequences for V gene, J gene and CDR3. TCRs were defined as expanded if a significant change between any two time points was detected under a Poisson model with p below 0.0001. Abundances of TCRs were expressed as counts per million after normalisation to the total number of TCRs sequenced in each sample. TRAV1-2 paired with TRAJ12, TRAJ20 or TRAJ33 defined MAIT TCRs, while TRAV10 paired with TRAJ18 defined iNKT TCRs. VDJdb, accessed 1 November 2021, was searched for CMV, EBV and SARS-CoV-2 annotated TCRs, excluding TCRs annotated for multiple antigens. TCRdb reworked the public reads: Q25 trimming with fastp, MiXCR clone assembly, productive beta chains retained. Every CDR3 protein is listed once, alongside the most common genes and DNA of its rows. TCRdb, not the original authors, processed these V and J calls. Here the sample has 68,000 or so distinct CDR3 sequences; about a tenth occur a single time. The ten largest clones add up to 6.4% of the sample.

Recombination linked TRBV11-1 to TRBJ2-7; the D gene is perhaps TRBD1, from 6 matching bases. The origin of this receptor is an adult who was a healthcare worker with PCR-confirmed SARS-CoV-2 infection or an uninfected control (not recorded which). The sequencing sample was made of whole blood. The DNA is TGTGCCAGCAGCCCAATCGGGACATCCTACGAGCAGTACTTC. It codes for CASSPIGTSYEQYF. Reference TRBV11-1 and TRBJ2-7 genes cover what lies past the CDR3, so the full variable domain is EAEVAQSPRYKITEKSQAVAFWCDPISGHATLYWYRQILGQGPELLVQFQDESVVDDSQLPKDRFSAERLKGVDSTLKIQPAELGDSAMYLCASSPIGTSYEQYFGPGTRLTVT.